This T cell receptor (beta chain) was sequenced during a study of blood T cell repertoires in COVID-19. For the study at large: COVID-19 samples from acute and convalescent phases originated in the United States, Italy and Spain. Sample material is recorded as cDNA or gDNA derived from T cells, B-cell-depleted T cells, or PBMCs.

Germline V lookup: CDR1 SGHTA, CDR2 FQGTGA. Trimming cost V 2 bases and J 2 bases; bases outside gene matches: 8. The CDR3 loop spans 18 amino acids. Original processing notes: Estimation of nucleated cell counts relied on the amplification of reference gene primers. Assay: immunoSEQ multiplex PCR; the TCRdb copy retains only in-frame clones and omits some. V, J and clone size reflect that table, while D and trimming were determined from the DNA. The sample lists some 350,000 clones, about 87% occurring once. The genes are TRBV7-3 and TRBJ2-3; TRBD1 agrees at 12 bases. Sequencing was performed on peripheral blood. The TCR was taken from a human donor in a cohort sampled during active COVID-19. The CDR3 DNA reads as TGTGCCAGCAGCTTACAAGGGACAGGGGGCCCCTCCACAGATACGCAGTATTTT. This encodes CASSLQGTGGPSTDTQYF.